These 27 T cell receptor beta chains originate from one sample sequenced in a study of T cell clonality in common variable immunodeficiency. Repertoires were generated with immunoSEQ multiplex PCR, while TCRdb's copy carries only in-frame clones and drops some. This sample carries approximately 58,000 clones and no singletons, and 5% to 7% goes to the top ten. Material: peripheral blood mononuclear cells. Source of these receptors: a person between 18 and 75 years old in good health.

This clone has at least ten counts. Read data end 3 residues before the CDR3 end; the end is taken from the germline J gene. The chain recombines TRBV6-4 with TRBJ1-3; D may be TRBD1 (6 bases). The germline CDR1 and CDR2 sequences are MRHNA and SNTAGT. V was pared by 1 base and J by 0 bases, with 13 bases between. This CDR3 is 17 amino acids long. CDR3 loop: CASSDYPQGTSGNTIYF. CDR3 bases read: TGTGCCAGCAGTGACTATCCACAGGGTACCTCTGGAAACACC.

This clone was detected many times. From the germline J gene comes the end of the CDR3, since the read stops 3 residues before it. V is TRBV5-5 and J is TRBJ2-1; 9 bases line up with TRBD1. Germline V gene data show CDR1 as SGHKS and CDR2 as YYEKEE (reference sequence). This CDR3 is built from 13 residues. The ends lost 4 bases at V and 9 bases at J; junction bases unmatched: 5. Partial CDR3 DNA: TGTGCCAGCAGCACGGACAGGGGCACTGAG. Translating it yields CASSTDRGTE. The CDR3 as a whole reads CASSTDRGTEQFF.

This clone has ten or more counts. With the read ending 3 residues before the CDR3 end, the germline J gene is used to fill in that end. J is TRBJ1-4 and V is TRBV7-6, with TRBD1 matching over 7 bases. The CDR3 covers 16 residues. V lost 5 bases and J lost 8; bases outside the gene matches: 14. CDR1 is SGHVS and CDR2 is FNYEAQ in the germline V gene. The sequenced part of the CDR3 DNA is TGTGCCAGCAGCCCAGGGTACCGGACAGGAAAGGAAAAA. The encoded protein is CASSPGYRTGKEK. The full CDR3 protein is CASSPGYRTGKEKLFF.

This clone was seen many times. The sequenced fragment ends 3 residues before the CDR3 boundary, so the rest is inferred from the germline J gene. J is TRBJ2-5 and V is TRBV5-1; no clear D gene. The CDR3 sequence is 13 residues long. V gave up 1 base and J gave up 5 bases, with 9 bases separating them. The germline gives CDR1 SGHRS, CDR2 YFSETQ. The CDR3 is CASSLSPGETQYF. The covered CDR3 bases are TGCGCCAGCAGCTTGAGTCCCGGGGAGACC.

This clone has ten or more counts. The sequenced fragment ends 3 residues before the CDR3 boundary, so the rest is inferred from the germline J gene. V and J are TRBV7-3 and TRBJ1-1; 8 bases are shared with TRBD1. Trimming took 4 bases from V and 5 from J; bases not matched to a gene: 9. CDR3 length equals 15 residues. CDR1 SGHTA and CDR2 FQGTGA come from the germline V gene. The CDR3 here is CASSSEGQVGTEAFF. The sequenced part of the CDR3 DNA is TGTGCCAGCAGCTCGGAGGGACAGGTGGGGACTGAA.

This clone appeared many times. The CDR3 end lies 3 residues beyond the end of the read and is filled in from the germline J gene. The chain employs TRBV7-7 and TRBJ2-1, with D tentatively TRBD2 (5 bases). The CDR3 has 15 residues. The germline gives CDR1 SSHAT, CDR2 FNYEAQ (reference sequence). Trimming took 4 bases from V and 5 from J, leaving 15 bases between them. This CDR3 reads CASSSDGAADNEQFF. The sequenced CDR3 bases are TGTGCCAGCAGCTCCGACGGAGCGGCAGACAATGAG. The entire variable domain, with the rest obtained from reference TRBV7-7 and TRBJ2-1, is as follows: GAGVSQSPRYKVTKRGQDVTLRCDPISSHATLYWYQQALGQGPEFLTYFNYEAQPDKSGLPSDRFSAERPEGSISTLTIQRTEQRDSAMYRCASSSDGAADNEQFFGPGTRLTVL.

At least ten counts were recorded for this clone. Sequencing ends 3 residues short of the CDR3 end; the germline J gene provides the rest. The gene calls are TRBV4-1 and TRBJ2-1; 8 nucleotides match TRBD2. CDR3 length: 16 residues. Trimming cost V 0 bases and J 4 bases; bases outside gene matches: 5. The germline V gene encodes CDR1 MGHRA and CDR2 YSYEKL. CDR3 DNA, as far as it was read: TGCGCCAGCAGCCAAGATAGGCTAGCGGGTTACAATGAG. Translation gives CASSQDRLAGYNE. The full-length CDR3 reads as CASSQDRLAGYNEQFF.

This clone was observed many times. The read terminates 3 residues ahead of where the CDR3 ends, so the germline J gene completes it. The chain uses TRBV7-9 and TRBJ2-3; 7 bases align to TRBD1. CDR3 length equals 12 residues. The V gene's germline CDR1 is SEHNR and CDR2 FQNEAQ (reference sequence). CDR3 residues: CASSQDRSAQYF. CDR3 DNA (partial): TGTGCCAGCAGCCAGGACAGGTCGGCG.

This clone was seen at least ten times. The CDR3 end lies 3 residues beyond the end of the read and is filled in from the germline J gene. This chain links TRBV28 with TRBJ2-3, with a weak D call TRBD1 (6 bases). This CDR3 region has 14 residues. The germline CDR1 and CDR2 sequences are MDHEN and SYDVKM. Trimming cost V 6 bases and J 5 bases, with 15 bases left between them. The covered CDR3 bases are TGTGCCAGCAGCGGACAGATTCGCGAAGATACG. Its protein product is CASSGQIREDT. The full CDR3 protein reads CASSGQIREDTQYF.

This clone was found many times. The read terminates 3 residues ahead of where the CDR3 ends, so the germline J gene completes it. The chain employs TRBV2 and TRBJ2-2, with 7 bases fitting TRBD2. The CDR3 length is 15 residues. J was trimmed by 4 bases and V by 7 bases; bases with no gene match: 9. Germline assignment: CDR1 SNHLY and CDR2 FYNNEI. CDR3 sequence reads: CASIRDYSTTGELFF. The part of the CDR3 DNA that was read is TGTGCCAGCATTCGGGACTACTCGACCACCGGGGAG.

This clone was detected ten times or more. The sequenced CDR3 bases are TGTGCCAGCAGCGGGAGGAGGGGCGGCATCGTTGAAAAA. As protein: CASSGRRGGIVEK. The CDR3 in full is CASSGRRGGIVEKLFF. This sequence joins TRBV2 and TRBJ1-4; D perhaps matches TRBD1 (5 bases). Sequencing ends 3 residues short of the CDR3 end; the germline J gene provides the rest. The CDR3 extends over 16 amino acids. Germline loops: CDR1 SNHLY, CDR2 FYNNEI. Trimming cost V 6 bases and J 7 bases, with 21 bases left between them.

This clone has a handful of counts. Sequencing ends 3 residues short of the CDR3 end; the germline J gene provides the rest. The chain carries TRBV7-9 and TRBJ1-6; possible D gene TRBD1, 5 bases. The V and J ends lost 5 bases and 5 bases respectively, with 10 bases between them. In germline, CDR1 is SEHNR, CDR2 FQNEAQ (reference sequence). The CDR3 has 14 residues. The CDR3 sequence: CASSPSGDNSPLHF. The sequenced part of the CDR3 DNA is TGTGCCAGCAGCCCGTCGGGGGATAATTCACCC.

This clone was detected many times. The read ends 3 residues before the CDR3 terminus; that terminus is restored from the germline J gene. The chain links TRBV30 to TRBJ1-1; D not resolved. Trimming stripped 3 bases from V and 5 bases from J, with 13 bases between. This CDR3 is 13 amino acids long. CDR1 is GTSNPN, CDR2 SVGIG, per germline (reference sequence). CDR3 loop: CAWSQQLGTEAFF. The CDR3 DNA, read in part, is TGTGCCTGGAGCCAACAGTTGGGTACTGAA.

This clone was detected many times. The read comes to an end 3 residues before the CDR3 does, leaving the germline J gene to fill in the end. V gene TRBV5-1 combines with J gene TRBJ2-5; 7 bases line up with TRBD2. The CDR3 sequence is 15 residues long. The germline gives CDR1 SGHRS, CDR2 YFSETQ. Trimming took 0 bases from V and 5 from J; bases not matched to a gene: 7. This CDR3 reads CASSLVGGREETQYF. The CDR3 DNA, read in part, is TGCGCCAGCAGCTTGGTGGGCGGGAGAGAGGAGACC.

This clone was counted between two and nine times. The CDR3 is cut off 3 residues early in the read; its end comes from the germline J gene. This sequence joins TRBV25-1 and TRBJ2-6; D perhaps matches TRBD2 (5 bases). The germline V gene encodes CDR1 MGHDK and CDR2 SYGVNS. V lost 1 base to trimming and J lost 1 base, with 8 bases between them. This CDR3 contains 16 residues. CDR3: CASSESKRSGANVLTF. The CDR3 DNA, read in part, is TGTGCCAGCAGTGAATCAAAGCGGTCTGGGGCCAACGTC. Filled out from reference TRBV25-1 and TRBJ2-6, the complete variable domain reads EADIYQTPRYLVIGTGKKITLECSQTMGHDKMYWYQQDPGMELHLIHYSYGVNSTEKGDLSSESTVSRIRTEHFPLTLESARPSHTSQYLCASSESKRSGANVLTFGAGSRLTVL.

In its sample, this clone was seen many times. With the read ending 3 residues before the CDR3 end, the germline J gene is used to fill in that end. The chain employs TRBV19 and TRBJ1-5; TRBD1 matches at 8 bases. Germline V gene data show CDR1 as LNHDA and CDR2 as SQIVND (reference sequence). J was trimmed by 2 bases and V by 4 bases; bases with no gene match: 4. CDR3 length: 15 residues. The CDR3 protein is CASSTTGVGNQPQHF. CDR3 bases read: TGTGCCAGTAGTACGACAGGGGTAGGCAATCAGCCC.

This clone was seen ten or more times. The CDR3 loop reads CASSQAGTLNTGELFF. CDR3 DNA (partial): TGTGCCAGCAGCCAAGCGGGGACACTGAACACCGGGGAG. V is TRBV4-2 and J is TRBJ2-2, with D maybe TRBD1 (6 bases). The CDR3 end falls 3 residues outside the read, so it is completed with the germline J gene. CDR1 is LGHNA and CDR2 is YNFKEQ in the germline V gene. V lost 1 base, J lost 1 base, and 10 bases lay in between. This CDR3 region has 16 residues.

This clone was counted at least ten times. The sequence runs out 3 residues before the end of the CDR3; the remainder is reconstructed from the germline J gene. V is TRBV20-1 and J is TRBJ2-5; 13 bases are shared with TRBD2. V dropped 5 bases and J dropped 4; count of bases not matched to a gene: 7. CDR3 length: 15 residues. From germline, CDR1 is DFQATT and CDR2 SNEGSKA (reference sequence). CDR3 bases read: TGCAGTGCTCGTCAACTAGCGGGGGGGGTAGAGACC. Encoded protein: CSARQLAGGVET. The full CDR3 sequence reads CSARQLAGGVETQYF.

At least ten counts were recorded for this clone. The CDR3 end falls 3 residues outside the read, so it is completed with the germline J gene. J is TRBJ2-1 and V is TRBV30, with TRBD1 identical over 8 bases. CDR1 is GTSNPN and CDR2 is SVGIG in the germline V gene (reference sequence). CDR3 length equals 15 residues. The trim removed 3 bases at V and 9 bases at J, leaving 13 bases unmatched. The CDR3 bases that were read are TGTGCCTGGAGCGCCCCGGACAGGGATAGGAGTGAG. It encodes CAWSAPDRDRSE. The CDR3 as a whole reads CAWSAPDRDRSEQFF.

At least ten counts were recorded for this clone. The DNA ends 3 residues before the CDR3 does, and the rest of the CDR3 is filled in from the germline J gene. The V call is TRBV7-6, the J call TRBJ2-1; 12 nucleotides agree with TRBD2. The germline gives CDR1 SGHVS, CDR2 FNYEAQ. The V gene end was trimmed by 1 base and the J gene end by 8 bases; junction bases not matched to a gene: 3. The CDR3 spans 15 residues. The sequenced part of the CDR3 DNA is TGTGCCAGCAGCTTAGGACTAGCGGGAGTTGATGAG. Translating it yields CASSLGLAGVDE. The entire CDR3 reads CASSLGLAGVDEQFF.

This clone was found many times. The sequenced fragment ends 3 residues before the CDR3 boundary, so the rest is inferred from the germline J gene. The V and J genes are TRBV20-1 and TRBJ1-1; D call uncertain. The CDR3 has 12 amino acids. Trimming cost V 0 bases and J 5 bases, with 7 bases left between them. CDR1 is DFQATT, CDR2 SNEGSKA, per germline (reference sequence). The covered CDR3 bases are TGCAGTGCTAGAGATTTGTTAACTGAA. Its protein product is CSARDLLTE. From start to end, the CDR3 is CSARDLLTEAFF.

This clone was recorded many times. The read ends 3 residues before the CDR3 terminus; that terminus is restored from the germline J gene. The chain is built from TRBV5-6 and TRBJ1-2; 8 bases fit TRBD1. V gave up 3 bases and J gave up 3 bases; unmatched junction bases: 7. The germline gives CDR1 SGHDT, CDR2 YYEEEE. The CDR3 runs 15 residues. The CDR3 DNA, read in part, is TGTGCCAGCAGCTCCAAAGTGGACAGGGACTATGGC. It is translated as CASSSKVDRDYG. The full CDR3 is CASSSKVDRDYGYTF.

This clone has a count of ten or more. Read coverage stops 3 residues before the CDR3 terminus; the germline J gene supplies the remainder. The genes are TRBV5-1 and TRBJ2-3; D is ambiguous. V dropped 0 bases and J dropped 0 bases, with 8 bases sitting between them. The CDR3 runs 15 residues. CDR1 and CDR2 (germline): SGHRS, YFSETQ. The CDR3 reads CASSLVGSSTDTQYF. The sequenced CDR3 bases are TGCGCCAGCAGCTTGGTGGGCAGTAGCACAGATACG. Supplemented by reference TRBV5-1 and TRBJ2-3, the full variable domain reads KAGVTQTPRYLIKTRGQQVTLSCSPISGHRSVSWYQQTPGQGLQFLFEYFSETQRNKGNFPGRFSGRQFSNSRSEMNVSTLELGDSALYLCASSLVGSSTDTQYFGPGTRLTVL.

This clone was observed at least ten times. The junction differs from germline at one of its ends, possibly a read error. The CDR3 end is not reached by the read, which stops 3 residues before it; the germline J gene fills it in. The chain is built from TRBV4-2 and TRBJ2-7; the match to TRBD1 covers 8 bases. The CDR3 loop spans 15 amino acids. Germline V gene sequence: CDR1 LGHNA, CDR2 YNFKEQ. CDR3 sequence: CASSHARTGTNEQYF. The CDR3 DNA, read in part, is TGCGCCAGCAGCCACGCCCGGACAGGGACCAACGAG.

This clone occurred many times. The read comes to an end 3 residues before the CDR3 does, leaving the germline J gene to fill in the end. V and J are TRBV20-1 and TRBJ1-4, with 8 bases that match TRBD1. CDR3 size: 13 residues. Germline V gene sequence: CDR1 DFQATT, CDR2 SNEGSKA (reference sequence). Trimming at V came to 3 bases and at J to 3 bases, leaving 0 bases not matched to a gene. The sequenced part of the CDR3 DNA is TGCAGTGCTAGGACAGGGGCTAATGAAAAA. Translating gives CSARTGANEK. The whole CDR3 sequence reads CSARTGANEKLFF.

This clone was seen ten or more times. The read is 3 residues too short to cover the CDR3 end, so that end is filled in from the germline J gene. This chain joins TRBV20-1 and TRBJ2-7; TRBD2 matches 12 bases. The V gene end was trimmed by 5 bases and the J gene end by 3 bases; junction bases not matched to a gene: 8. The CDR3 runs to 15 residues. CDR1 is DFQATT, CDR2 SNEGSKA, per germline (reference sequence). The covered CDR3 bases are TGCAGTGCTCCAGCTAGCGGGAGGGCCTTCTACGAG. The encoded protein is CSAPASGRAFYE. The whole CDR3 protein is CSAPASGRAFYEQYF.

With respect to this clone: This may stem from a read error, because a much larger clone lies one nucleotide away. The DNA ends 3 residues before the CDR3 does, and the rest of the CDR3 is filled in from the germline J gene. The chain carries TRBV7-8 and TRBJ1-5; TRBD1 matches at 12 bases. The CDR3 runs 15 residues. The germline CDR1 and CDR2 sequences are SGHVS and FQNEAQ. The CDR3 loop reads CAGSSGTGGGQPQHF. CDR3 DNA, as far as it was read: TGTGCCGGCAGCTCCGGGACAGGGGGCGGTCAGCCC.